The 5 T cell receptor beta chains below all came from one sample that was sequenced in a study of cytomegalovirus exposure and HLA in healthy donors. The PCR was carried out with 60 Vbeta primers and 13 Jbeta primers. Assay used: immunoSEQ multiplex PCR; TCRdb lists only in-frame clones, some missing. The sample has some 150,000 clones; roughly three quarters are singletons. Sample: PBMCs. Every receptor here comes from a man aged 55 to 70 in good health and CMV-seronegative.

This clone was picked up one time. V is TRBV4-3 and J is TRBJ2-1; 7 nucleotides match TRBD2. The CDR3 is 14 amino acids. After removal of 4 bases from V and 6 bases from J, the junction contained 6 bases not matched to a gene. CDR1 LGHNA and CDR2 YSLEER come from the germline V gene. The CDR3 coding sequence is TGCGCCAGCAGCCCAACCTGGGGGGGCAATGAGCAGTTCTTC. Translated, it gives CASSPTWGGNEQFF.

This clone was observed once. The J gene is TRBJ2-3, the V gene TRBV27; TRBD2 agrees at 12 bases. Germline V gene sequence: CDR1 MNHEY, CDR2 SMNVEV (reference sequence). The CDR3 spans 17 residues. V trimming: 1 base; J trimming: 2 bases; junction bases outside the gene matches: 4. Written as DNA, the CDR3 is TGTGCCAGCAGTTTATGGACTAGCGGGGCTCTCACAGATACGCAGTATTTT. Translated: CASSLWTSGALTDTQYF.

This clone occurred a few times. The chain joins TRBV7-9 to TRBJ2-7; TRBD1 agrees at 7 bases. Germline trimming cut 4 bases from V and 0 bases from J; bases unmatched to any gene: 3. Looked up from germline, CDR1 is SEHNR and CDR2 is FQNEAQ (reference sequence). This CDR3 comprises 14 residues. As DNA, the CDR3 is TGTGCCAGCAGCTCAGGGGGAAGCTCCTACGAGCAGTACTTC. Its translation: CASSSGGSSYEQYF. Combining the CDR3 with reference TRBV7-9 and TRBJ2-7 gives the whole variable domain DTGVSQNPRHKITKRGQNVTFRCDPISEHNRLYWYRQTLGQGPEFLTYFQNEAQLEKSRLLSDRFSAERPKGSFSTLEIQRTEQGDSAMYLCASSSGGSSYEQYFGPGTRLTVT.

The CDR3 DNA reads as TGTGCCAGCAGTTCAACTGCGGGAGGGGACCCACAAGAGACCCAGTACTTC. Translated, it gives CASSSTAGGDPQETQYF. The chain has TRBV28 and TRBJ2-5; 9 nucleotides agree with TRBD2. This CDR3 has 17 amino acids. V shed 4 bases and J 2 bases; nucleotides not matched to a gene: 11. The V gene's germline CDR1 is MDHEN and CDR2 SYDVKM.

The J gene is TRBJ2-1, the V gene TRBV28; TRBD2 matches 13 bases. Trimming took 6 bases from V and 5 from J; bases not matched to a gene: 4. This CDR3 contains 15 residues. CDR1 and CDR2 (germline): MDHEN, SYDVKM. This CDR3 reads CASRLAGGNHNEQFF. The CDR3 DNA reads as TGTGCCAGCAGACTAGCGGGGGGGAACCACAATGAGCAGTTCTTC.